This T cell receptor (beta chain) was recovered during a study of T cells after posttransplantation cyclophosphamide. Busulfan-fludarabine conditioning, marrow transplant, and cyclophosphamide on days +3 and +4 were administered. Clones were sequenced by immunoSEQ multiplex PCR, and TCRdb holds only the in-frame ones, with some missing. The repertoire has about 8,000 clones, none seen only once; the ten largest take under 11%. This clone came up many times. The V gene's germline CDR1 is LNHNV and CDR2 YYDKDF (reference sequence). V lost 5 bases and J 4 bases, leaving 15 bases between the germline ends. This CDR3 has 15 residues.

The TCR was taken from a female patient in her forties or fifties who received an allogeneic stem cell transplant from a related donor, was CMV-positive, and had no GVHD. Part of the T cell pool may stem from the graft donor. V usage is TRBV15 and J usage is TRBJ1-5; tentatively, D is TRBD1 (6 bases). This specimen was PBMCs, taken after allogeneic stem cell transplant with posttransplant cyclophosphamide. The CDR3 is CATSPDRALNQPQHF. The CDR3 DNA is TGTGCCACCAGCCCGGACAGAGCCCTGAATCAGCCCCAGCATTTT.